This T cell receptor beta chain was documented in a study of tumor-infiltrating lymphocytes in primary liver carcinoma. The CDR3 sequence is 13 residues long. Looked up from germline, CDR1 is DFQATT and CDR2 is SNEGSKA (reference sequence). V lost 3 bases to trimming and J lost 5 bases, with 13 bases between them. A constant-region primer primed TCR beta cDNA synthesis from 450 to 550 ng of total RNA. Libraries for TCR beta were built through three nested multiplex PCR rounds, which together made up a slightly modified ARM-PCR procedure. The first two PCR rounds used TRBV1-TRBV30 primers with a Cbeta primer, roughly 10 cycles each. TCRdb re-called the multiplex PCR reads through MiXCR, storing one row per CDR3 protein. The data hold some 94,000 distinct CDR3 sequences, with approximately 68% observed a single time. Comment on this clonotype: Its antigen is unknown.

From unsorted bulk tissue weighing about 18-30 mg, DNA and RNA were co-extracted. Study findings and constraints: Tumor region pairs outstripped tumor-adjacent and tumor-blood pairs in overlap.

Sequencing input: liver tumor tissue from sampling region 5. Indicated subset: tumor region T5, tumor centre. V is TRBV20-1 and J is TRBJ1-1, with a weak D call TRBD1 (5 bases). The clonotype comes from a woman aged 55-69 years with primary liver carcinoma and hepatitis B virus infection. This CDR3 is CSARRVGGTEAFF. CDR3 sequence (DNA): TGCAGTGCTAGGCGGGTGGGGGGGACTGAAGCTTTCTTT.